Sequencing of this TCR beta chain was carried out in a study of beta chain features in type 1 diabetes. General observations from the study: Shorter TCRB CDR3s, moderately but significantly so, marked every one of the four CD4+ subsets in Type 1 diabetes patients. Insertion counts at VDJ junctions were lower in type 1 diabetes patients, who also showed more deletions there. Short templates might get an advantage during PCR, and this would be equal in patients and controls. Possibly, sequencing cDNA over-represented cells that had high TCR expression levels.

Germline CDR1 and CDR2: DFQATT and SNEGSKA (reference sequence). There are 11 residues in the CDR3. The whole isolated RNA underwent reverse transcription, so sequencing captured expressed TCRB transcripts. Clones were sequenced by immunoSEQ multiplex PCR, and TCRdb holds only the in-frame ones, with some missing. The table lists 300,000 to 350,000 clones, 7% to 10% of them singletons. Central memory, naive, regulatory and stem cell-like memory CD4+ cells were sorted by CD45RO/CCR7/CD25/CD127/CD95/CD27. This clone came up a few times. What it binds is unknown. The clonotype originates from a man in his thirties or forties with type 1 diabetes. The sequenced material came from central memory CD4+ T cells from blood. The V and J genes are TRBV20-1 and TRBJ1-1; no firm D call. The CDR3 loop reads CRPRENTEAFF. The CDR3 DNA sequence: TGCAGGCCGCGGGAGAACACTGAAGCTTTCTTT.